Shown below are 5 T cell receptor beta chains from a single sample sequenced in a study of lymphopenia after photon versus proton radiotherapy. Profiled with immunoSEQ multiplex PCR; TCRdb holds only in-frame clones, not every one. The data show roughly 36,000 clones, with about 90% seen just once and 6.8% held by the top ten. This material consisted of peripheral blood, taken from a patient treated with photon-based radiotherapy. These receptors were collected from a woman aged 45-60 years with pancreatic cancer.

V and J are TRBV5-1 and TRBJ1-2; a weak D match, TRBD1 (5 bases). The CDR3 is made up of 15 amino acids. Trimming removed 0 bases from V and 8 bases from J, with 17 bases in between. From germline, CDR1 is SGHRS and CDR2 YFSETQ. In DNA form, the CDR3 reads TGCGCCAGCAGCTTGGCCCCCGGGACCCCTGGGGGCTACACCTTC. Amino acids: CASSLAPGTPGGYTF. The whole variable domain, remainder taken from reference TRBV5-1 and TRBJ1-2, is KAGVTQTPRYLIKTRGQQVTLSCSPISGHRSVSWYQQTPGQGLQFLFEYFSETQRNKGNFPGRFSGRQFSNSRSEMNVSTLELGDSALYLCASSLAPGTPGGYTFGSGTRLTVV.

This clone showed up just once. V and J are TRBV6-1 and TRBJ1-3; D is uncertain. Germline loops: CDR1 MNHNS, CDR2 SASEGT. CDR3 length equals 13 residues. V was clipped by 9 bases and J by 7 bases, with 16 bases between them. The CDR3 DNA reads as TGTGCCAGTGTCGGTTGGGTATGGAACACCATATATTTT. Amino acid sequence: CASVGWVWNTIYF.

This chain links TRBV11-1 with TRBJ2-1; the D is unclear. The CDR3 runs 13 residues. The germline V gene encodes CDR1 SGHAT and CDR2 FQDESV (reference sequence). V lost 2 bases to trimming and J lost 4 bases, with 6 bases between them. For the CDR3, the DNA is TGTGCCAGCAGCTTACGCGGTTACAATGAGCAGTTCTTC. This encodes CASSLRGYNEQFF.

This rearrangement joins TRBV29-1 to TRBJ1-3; D possibly corresponds to TRBD1 (6 bases). In germline, CDR1 is SQVTM, CDR2 ANQGSEA. Trimming left V 7 bases short and J 0 bases short, with 10 bases between. CDR3 length: 13 residues. In DNA, the CDR3 is TGCAGCGCAGGGACATTCTCTGGAAACACCATATATTTT. Its translation: CSAGTFSGNTIYF. The complete variable domain, with remaining parts taken from reference TRBV29-1 and TRBJ1-3, reads SAVISQKPSRDICQRGTSLTIQCQVDSQVTMMFWYRQQPGQSLTLIATANQGSEATYESGFVIDKFPISRPNLTFSTLTVSNMSPEDSSIYLCSAGTFSGNTIYFGEGSWLTVV.

The rearrangement links TRBV7-6 to TRBJ2-1, with a weak D call TRBD2 (5 bases). Trimming took 1 base from V and 8 from J, leaving 9 bases between them. The CDR3 length is 13 residues. Germline V lookup: CDR1 SGHVS, CDR2 FNYEAQ. The CDR3 here is CASSLESEDEQFF. The CDR3 region has the DNA TGTGCCAGCAGCTTAGAATCGGAGGATGAGCAGTTCTTC.